This T cell receptor (beta chain) was recorded in a study of beta chain features in type 1 diabetes. Study-level findings and limits: Shortening of TCRB CDR3s, moderate but significant, appeared in all four CD4+ subsets of Type 1 diabetes patients. PCR might favor shorter templates, equally in patients and controls. TCRB repertoires of naive, central memory and Treg cells appeared more similar among patients than among healthy donors. Insertion counts at VDJ junctions were lower in type 1 diabetes patients, who also showed more deletions there.

Researchers reported sorting CD4+ naive, central memory, regulatory and stem cell-like memory cells via CD45RO/CCR7/CD25/CD127/CD95/CD27. The authors reverse transcribed all of the isolated RNA, so sequencing captured expressed TCRB transcripts. Libraries were prepared by immunoSEQ multiplex PCR; TCRdb keeps only in-frame clonotypes and omits some of them. The sample contains roughly 300,000 clones, roughly 8.8% of which appear only once. This clone was detected only a few times. Its antigen is still unknown. Germline CDR1 and CDR2: LGHNA and YSLEER. Trimming took off 0 bases at V and 5 bases at J, with 10 bases between the two ends. The CDR3 runs 14 residues.

This chain joins TRBV4-3 and TRBJ1-2; unclear D gene. This receptor was taken from a man aged 25 to 45 with type 1 diabetes. Sequenced input: central memory CD4+ T cells from blood. CDR3 bases: TGCGCCAGCAGCCAAGATATATCGGGATATGGCTACACCTTC. This encodes CASSQDISGYGYTF.